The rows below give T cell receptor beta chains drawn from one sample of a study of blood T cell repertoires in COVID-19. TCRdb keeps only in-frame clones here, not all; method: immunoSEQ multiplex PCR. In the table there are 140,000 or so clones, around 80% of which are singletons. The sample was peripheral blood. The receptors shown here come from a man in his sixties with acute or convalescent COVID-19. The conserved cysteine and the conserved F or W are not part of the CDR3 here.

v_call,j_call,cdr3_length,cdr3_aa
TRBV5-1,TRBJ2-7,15,ASSRGPQTGVTYEQY
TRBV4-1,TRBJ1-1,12,ASSQAPGVTEAF
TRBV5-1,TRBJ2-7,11,ASSSGTLDEQY
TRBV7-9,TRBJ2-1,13,ASSSTGTTRAEQF
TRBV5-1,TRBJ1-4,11,ASSRGLGEKLF
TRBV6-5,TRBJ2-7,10,ASSHRDREQY
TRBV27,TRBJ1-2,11,ASRADRDYGYT
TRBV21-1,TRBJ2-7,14,ASAQGLAVLLYEQY
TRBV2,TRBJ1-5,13,ASSLGQSGNQPQH
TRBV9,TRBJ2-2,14,ASSPRTSGSAGELF
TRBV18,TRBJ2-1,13,ASSAGTSGRGEQF